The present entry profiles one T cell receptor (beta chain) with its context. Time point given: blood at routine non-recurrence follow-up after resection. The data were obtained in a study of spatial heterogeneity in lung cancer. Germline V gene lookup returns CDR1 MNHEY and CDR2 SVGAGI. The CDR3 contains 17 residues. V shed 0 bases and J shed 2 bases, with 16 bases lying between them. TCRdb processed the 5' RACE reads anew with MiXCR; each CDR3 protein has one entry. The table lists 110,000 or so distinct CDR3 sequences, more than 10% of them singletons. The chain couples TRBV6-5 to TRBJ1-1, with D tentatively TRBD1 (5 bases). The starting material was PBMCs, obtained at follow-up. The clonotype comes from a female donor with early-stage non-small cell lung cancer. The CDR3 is CASSYSLGGADNTEAFF. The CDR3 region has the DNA TGTGCCAGCAGTTACTCCTTGGGAGGGGCTGACAACACTGAAGCTTTCTTT.